These T cell receptor beta chains were read from a single sample in a study of beta chain features in type 1 diabetes. The protocol was immunoSEQ multiplex PCR, while the TCRdb copy is restricted to in-frame clones and leaves out a portion. Of roughly 400,000 clones listed, about 15% are singletons. The sequencing input was naive CD4+ T cells from blood. These receptors came from a woman under 30 in good health. Both conserved end residues are part of each CDR3.

J gene,V gene,CDR3 protein
TRBJ2-2,TRBV30,CAGPGGGGRGWAGELFF
TRBJ1-5,TRBV30,CAWSEFSSNQPQHF
TRBJ2-1,TRBV15,CATSRDDSLDEQFF
TRBJ2-7,TRBV2,CASRGDRGVREQYF
TRBJ1-1,TRBV18,CASSPNLDTEAFF
TRBJ2-6,TRBV2,CASSTRTGGVRSNVLTF
TRBJ2-6,TRBV25-1,CASSSAGANVLTF
TRBJ2-5,TRBV7-2,CASSLARGLASYETQYF
TRBJ2-7,TRBV29-1,CSVSAEGYEQYF
TRBJ2-7,TRBV18,CASSPHEGIYEQYF